This T cell receptor beta chain came from a study of beta chain features in type 1 diabetes. This clone was recorded a few times. Investigators reverse transcribed all isolated RNA, so they sequenced expressed TCRB transcripts. Assay: immunoSEQ multiplex PCR; the TCRdb copy retains only in-frame clones and omits some. The profile shows under 550,000 clones, over 10% of them singletons. CDR1 is GTSNPN and CDR2 is SVGIG in the germline V gene (reference sequence). This CDR3 region has 13 residues. V was cut by 0 bases and J by 6 bases, with 9 bases left in between. The TCR comes from a woman aged 18-29 years in good health. V gene TRBV30 combines with J gene TRBJ1-5, with unresolved D. Sample: naive CD4+ T cells from blood. The CDR3 coding sequence is TGTGCCTGGAGTGTGGAGGGTAGTCAGCCCCAGCATTTT. Encoded protein: CAWSVEGSQPQHF.